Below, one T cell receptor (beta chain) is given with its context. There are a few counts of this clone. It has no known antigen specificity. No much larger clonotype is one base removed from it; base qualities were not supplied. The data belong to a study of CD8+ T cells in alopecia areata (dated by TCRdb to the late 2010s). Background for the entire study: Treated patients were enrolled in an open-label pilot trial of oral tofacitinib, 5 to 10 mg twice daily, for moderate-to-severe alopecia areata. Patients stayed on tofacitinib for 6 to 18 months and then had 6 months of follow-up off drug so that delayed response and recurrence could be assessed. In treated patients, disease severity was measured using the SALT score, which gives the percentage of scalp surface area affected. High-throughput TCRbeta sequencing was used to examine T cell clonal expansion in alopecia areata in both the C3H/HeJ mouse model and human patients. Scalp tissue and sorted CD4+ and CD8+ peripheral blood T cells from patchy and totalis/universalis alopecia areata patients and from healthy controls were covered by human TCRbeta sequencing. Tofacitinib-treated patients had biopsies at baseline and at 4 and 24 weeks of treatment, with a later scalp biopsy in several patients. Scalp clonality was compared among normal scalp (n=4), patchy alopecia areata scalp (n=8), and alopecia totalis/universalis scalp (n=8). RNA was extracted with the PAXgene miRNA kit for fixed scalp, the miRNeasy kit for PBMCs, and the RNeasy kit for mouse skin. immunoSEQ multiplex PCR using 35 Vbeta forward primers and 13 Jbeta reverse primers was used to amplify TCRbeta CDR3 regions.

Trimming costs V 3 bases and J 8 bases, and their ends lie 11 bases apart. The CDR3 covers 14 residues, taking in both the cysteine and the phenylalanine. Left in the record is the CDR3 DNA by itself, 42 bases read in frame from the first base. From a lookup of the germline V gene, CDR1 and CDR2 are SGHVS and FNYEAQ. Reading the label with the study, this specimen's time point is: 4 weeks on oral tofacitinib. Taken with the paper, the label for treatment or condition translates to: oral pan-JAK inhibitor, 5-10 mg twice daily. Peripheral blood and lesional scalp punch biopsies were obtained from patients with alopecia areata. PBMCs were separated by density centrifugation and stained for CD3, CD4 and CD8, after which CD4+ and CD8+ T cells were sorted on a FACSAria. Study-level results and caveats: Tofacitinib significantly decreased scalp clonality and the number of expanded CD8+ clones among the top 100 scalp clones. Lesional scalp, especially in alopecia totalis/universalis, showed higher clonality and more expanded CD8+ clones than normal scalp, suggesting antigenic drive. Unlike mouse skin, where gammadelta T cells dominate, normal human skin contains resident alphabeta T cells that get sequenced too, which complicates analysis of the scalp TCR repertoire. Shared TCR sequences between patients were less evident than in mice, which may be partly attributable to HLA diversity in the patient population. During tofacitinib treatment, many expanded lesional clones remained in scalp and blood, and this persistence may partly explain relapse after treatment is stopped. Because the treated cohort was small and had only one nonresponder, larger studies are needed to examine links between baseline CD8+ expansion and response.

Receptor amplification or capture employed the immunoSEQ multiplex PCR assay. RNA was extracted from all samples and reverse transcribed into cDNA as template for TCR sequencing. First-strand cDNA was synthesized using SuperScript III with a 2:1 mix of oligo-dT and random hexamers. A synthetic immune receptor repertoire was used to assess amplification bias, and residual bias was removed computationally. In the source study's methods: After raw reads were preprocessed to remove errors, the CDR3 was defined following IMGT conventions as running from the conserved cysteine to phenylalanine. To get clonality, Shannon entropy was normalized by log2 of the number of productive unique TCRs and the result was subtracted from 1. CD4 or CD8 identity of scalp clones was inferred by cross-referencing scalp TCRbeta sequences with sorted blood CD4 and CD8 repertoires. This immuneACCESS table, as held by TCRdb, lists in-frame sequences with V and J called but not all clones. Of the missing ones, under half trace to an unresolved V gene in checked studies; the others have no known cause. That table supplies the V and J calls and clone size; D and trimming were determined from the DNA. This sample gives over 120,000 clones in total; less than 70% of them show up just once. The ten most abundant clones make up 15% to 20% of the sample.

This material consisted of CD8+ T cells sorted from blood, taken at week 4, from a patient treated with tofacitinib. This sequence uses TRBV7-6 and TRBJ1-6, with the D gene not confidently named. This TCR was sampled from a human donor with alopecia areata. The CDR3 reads CASSFPGPDSPLHF. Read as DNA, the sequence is TGTGCCAGCAGCTTCCCGGGCCCCGATTCACCCCTCCACTTT.